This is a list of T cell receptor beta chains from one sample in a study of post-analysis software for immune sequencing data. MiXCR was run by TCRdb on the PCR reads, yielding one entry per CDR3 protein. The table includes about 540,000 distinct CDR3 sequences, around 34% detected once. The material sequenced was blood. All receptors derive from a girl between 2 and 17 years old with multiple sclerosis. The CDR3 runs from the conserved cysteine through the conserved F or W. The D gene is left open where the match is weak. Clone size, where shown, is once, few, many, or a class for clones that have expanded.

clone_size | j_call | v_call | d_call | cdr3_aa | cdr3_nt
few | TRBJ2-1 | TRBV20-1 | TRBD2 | CSAPGMNSGGRTYNEQFF | TGCAGTGCACCCGGGATGAATAGCGGGGGCCGAACATACAATGAGCAGTTCTTC
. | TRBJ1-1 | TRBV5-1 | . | CASSSGRLEAFF | TGCGCCAGCAGCTCCGGCAGGCTTGAAGCTTTCTTT
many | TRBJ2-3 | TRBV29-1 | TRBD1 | CSVVQGSQYF | TGCAGCGTAGTACAGGGGAGTCAGTATTTT
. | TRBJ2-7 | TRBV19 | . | CASSNRDFPYEQYF | TGTGCCAGTAGTAACCGGGACTTTCCCTACGAGCAGTACTTC
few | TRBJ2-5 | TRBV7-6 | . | CASSPRVRRDQETQYF | TGTGCCAGCAGCCCCCGCGTGAGGAGGGATCAAGAGACCCAGTACTTC
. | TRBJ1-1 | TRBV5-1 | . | CASSLRPQGSNTEAFF | TGCGCCAGCAGCTTGCGACCTCAGGGAAGCAACACTGAAGCTTTCTTT
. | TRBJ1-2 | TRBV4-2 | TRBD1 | CASSQEGRDRLGGYTF | TGTGCCAGCAGCCAGGAAGGGAGGGACAGGCTGGGTGGCTACACCTTC
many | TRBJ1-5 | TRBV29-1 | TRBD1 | CSAGDRGGQPQHF | TGCAGCGCTGGGGACAGGGGAGGTCAGCCCCAGCATTTT
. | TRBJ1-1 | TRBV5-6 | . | CASSLSGVGTVTEAFF | TGTGCCAGCAGCTTGAGTGGCGTAGGGACGGTCACTGAAGCTTTCTTT
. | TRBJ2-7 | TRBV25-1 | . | CASSESSGLLSYEQYF | TGTGCCAGCAGTGAATCCTCAGGCTTACTCTCCTACGAGCAGTACTTC
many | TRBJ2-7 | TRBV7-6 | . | CASGGLSSYEQYF | TGTGCCAGCGGTGGACTTTCCTCCTACGAGCAGTACTTC
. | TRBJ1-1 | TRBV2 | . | CASTLRWGTEAFF | TGTGCCAGCACCCTTCGGTGGGGCACTGAAGCTTTCTTT
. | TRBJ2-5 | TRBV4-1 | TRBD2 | CASSQDRAGGPETQYF | TGCGCCAGCAGCCAAGATCGAGCGGGGGGGCCAGAGACCCAGTACTTC
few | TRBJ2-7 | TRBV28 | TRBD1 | CASSSGQNLYEQYF | TGTGCCAGCAGTTCGGGACAGAACCTCTACGAGCAGTACTTC
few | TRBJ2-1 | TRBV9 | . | CASSVDPRTDHNEQFF | TGTGCCAGCAGCGTAGATCCTCGGACTGATCACAATGAGCAGTTCTTC
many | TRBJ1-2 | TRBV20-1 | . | CSARALDLGLPSSYTF | TGCAGTGCTAGAGCCCTAGACCTGGGGCTCCCGAGTAGCTACACCTTC
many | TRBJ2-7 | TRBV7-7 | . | CASSPTGTLRQYF | TGTGCTAGCAGCCCGACCGGGACATTAAGGCAGTACTTC
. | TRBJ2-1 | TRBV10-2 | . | CASSVWQGGGDEQFF | TGCGCCAGCAGTGTTTGGCAGGGGGGTGGCGATGAGCAGTTCTTC
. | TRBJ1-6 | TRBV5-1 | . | CASSLAGSSYSSPLHF | TGCGCCAGCAGCTTGGCGGGAAGCTCCTATAGTTCACCCCTCCACTTT
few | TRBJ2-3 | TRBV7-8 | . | CASSLQWVTADTQYF | TGTGCCAGCAGCTTACAATGGGTTACGGCAGATACGCAGTATTTT
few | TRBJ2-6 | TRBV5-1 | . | CASSLSLDTSGANVLTF | TGCGCCAGCAGCTTGTCCCTGGACACCTCTGGGGCCAACGTCCTGACTTTC
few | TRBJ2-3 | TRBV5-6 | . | CASSLDAGPSDTQYF | TGTGCCAGCAGCTTGGATGCGGGGCCATCAGATACGCAGTATTTT
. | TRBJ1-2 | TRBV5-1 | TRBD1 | CASTPRQGEVGYTF | TGCGCCAGCACTCCACGACAGGGAGAAGTGGGCTACACCTTC
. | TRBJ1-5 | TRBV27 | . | CASSLWKSNQPQHF | TGTGCCAGCAGTTTATGGAAATCCAATCAGCCCCAGCATTTT
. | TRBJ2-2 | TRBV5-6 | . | CASSLGPSNTGELFF | TGTGCCAGCAGCTTGGGACCTTCTAACACCGGGGAGCTGTTTTTT
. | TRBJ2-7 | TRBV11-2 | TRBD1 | CASSWTGNSYEQYF | TGTGCCAGCAGCTGGACAGGGAACTCCTACGAGCAGTACTTC
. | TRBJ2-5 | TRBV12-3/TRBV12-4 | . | CASSAGQTQYF | TGTGCCAGCAGTGCGGGGCAGACCCAGTACTTC
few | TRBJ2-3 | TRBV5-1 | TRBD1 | CAGSHGQGQGTDTQYF | TGCGCCGGCAGCCATGGACAGGGCCAAGGGACAGATACGCAGTATTTT
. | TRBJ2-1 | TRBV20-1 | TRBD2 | CSARGLAGTYGRNEQFF | TGCAGTGCTAGGGGACTAGCGGGGACCTACGGGCGGAATGAGCAGTTCTTC
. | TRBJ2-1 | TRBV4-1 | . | CVSSRSGTSYNEQFF | TGCGTCAGCAGCCGATCAGGGACATCCTACAATGAGCAGTTCTTC